This TCR beta chain was observed in a study of cytotoxic CD8 clonotypes in ibrutinib-treated CLL. On the study more broadly: Among patients, about 24 responded partially and 2 completely; approximately 15 then stayed remitted and around 12 progressed after median 68 months.

The germline gives CDR1 MDHEN, CDR2 SYDVKM. The CDR3 contains 17 residues. With 2 bases removed from V and 2 bases from J, the gap between germline ends came to 16 bases. Only in-frame clones appear in the TCRdb table, and some are missing; sequencing was by immunoSEQ multiplex PCR. The sample holds 55,000 to 80,000 clones, 90% seen once. Points from the study as a whole: Measured clonality at baseline was greater than in age-matched healthy donors and tracked with circulating CD8+ T-cell counts. Sustained-remission and progressing patients had different sampling times. Clonality, elevated at ibrutinib response, dropped back toward baseline at progression.

Comment on this clone: Its antigen is unknown.

The chain combines TRBV28 with TRBJ1-5; D uncertain. The sequencing used PBMCs, collected after 12 months of ibrutinib treatment. The sequence was obtained from a human donor with chronic lymphocytic leukemia. CDR3: CASSLPGGQWGNQPQHF. CDR3 sequence (DNA): TGTGCCAGCAGTTTACCTGGTGGGCAGTGGGGCAATCAGCCCCAGCATTTT.